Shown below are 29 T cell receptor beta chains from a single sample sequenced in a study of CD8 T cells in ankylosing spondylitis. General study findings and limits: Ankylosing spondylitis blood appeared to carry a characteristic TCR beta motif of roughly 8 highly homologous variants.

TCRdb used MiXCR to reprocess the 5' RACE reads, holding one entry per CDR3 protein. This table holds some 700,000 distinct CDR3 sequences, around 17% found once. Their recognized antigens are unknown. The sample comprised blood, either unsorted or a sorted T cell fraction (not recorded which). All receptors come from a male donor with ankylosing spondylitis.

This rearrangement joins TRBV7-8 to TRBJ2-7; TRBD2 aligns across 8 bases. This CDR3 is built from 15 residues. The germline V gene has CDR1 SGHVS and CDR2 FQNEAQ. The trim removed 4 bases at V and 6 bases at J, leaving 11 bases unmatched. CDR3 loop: CASSSSGLAFSEQYF. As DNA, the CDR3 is TGTGCCAGCAGCTCAAGTGGACTAGCCTTTTCCGAGCAGTACTTC.

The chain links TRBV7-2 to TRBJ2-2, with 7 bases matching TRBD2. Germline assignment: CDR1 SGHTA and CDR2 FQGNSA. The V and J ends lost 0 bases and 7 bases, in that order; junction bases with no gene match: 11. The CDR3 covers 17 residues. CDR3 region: CASSLAKGLGINGELFF. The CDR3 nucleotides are TGTGCCAGCAGCTTAGCGAAAGGACTAGGAATAAACGGGGAGCTGTTTTTT.

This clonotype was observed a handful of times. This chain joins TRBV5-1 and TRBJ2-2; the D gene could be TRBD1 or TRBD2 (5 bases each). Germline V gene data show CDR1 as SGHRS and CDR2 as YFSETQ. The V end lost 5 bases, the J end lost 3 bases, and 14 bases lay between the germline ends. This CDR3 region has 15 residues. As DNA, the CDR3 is TGCGCCAGCAGTATCCGGGACGGGTACACCGGGGAGCTGTTTTTT. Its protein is CASSIRDGYTGELFF.

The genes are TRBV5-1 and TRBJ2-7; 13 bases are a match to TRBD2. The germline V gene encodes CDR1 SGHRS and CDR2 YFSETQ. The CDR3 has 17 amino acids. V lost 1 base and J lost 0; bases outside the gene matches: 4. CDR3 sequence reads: CASSLNGLAGVSYEQYF. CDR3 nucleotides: TGCGCCAGCAGCTTGAACGGACTAGCGGGAGTCTCCTACGAGCAGTACTTC. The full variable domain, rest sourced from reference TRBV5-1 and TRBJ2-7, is KAGVTQTPRYLIKTRGQQVTLSCSPISGHRSVSWYQQTPGQGLQFLFEYFSETQRNKGNFPGRFSGRQFSNSRSEMNVSTLELGDSALYLCASSLNGLAGVSYEQYFGPGTRLTVT.

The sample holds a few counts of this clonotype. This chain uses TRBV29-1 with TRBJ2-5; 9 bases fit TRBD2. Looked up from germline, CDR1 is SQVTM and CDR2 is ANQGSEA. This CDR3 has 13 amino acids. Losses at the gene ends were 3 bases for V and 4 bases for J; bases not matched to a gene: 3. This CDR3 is CSVDLAGVETQYF. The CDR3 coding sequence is TGCAGCGTTGATTTAGCGGGAGTAGAGACCCAGTACTTC.

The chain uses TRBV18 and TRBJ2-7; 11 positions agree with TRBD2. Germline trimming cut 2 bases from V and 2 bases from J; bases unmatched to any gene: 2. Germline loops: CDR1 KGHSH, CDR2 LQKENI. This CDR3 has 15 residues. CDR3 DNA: TGTGCCAGCTCACCAAATAGCGGGGGGGCCTACGAGCAGTACTTC. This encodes CASSPNSGGAYEQYF.

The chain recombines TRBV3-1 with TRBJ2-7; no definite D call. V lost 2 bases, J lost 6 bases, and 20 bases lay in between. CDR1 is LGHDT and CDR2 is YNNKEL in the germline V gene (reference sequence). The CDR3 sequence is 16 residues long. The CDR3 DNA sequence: TGTGCCAGCAGCCAAACCTCCTTCTTCTCGTTCAGCGAGCAGTACTTC. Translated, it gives CASSQTSFFSFSEQYF.

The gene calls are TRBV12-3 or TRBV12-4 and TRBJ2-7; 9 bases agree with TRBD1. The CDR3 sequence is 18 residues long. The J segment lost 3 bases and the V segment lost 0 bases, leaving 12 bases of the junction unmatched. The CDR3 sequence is CASSLAPGQGRLSYEQYF. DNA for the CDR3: TGTGCCAGCAGTTTAGCCCCGGGACAGGGCAGACTAAGCTACGAGCAGTACTTC.

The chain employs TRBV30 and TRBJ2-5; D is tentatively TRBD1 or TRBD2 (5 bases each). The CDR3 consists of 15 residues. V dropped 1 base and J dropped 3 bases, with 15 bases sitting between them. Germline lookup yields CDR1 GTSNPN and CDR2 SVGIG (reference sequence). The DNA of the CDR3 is TGTGCCTGGAGTGCCAGCACCGGGGCTAAAGAGACCCAGTACTTC. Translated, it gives CAWSASTGAKETQYF. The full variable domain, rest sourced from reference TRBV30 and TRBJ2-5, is SQTIHQWPATLVQPVGSPLSLECTVEGTSNPNLYWYRQAAGRGLQLLFYSVGIGQISSEVPQNLSASRPQDRQFILSSKKLLLSDSGFYLCAWSASTGAKETQYFGPGTRLLVL.

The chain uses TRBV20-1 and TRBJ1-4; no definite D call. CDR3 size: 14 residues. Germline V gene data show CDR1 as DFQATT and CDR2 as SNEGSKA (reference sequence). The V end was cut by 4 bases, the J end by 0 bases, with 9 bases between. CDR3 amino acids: CSAILQSTNEKLFF. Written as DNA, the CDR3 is TGCAGTGCTATCTTACAATCAACTAATGAAAAACTGTTTTTT.

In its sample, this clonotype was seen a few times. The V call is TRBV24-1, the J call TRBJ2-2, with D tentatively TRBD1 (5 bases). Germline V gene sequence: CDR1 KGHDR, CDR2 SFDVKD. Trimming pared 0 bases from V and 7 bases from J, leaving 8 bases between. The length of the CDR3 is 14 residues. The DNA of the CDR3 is TGTGCCACCAGTGATTTGGCAGGGATCGGGGAGCTGTTTTTT. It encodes CATSDLAGIGELFF.

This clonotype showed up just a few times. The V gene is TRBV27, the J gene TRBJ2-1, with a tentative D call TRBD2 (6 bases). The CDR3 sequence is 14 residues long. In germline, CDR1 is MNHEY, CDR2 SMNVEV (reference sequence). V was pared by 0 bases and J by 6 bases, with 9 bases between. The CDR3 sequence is CASSLSVGGNEQFF. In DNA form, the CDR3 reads TGTGCCAGCAGTTTATCGGTCGGGGGCAATGAGCAGTTCTTC.

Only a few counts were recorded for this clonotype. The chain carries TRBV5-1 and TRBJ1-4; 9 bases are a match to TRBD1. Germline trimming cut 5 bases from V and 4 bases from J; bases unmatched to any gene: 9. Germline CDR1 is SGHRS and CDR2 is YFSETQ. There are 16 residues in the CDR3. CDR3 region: CASSSGTGYGNEKLFF. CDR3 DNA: TGCGCCAGCAGTTCCGGGACAGGGTACGGTAATGAAAAACTGTTTTTT.

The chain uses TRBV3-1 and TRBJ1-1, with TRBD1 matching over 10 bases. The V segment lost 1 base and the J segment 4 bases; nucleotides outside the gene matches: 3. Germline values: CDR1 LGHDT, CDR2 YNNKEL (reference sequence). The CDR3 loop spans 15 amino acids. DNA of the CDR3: TGTGCCAGCAGCCAAGGGACAGGGGGTATCACTGAAGCTTTCTTT. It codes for CASSQGTGGITEAFF. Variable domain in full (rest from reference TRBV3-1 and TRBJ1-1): DTAVSQTPKYLVTQMGNDKSIKCEQNLGHDTMYWYKQDSKKFLKIMFSYNNKELIINETVPNRFSPKSPDKAHLNLHINSLELGDSAVYFCASSQGTGGITEAFFGQGTRLTVV.

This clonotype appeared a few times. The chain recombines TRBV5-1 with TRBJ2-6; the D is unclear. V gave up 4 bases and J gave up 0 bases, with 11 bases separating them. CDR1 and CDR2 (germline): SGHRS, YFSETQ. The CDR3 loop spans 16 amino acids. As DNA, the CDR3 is TGCGCCAGCAGCGAGTCAGTTCCCTCTGGGGCCAACGTCCTGACTTTC. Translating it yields CASSESVPSGANVLTF.

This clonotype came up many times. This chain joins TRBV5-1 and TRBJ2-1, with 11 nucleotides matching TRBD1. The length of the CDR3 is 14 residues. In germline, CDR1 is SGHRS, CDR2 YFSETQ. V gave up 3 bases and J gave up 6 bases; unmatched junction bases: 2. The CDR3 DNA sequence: TGCGCCAGCAGCTCCGGGACAGGGGGCAATGAGCAGTTCTTC. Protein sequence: CASSSGTGGNEQFF.

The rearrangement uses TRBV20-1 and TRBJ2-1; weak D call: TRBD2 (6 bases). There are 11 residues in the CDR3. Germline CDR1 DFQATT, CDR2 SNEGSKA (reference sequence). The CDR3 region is CGLTRANEQFF. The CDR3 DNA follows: TGCGGACTAACTCGGGCCAATGAGCAGTTCTTC.

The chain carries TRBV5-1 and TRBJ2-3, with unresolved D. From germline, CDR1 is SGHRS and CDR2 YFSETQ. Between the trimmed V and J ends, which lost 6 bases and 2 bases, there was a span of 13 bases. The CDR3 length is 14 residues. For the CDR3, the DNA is TGCGCCAGCACCTCCGGCCGACTCACAGATACGCAGTATTTT. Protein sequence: CASTSGRLTDTQYF. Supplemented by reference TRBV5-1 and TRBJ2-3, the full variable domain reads KAGVTQTPRYLIKTRGQQVTLSCSPISGHRSVSWYQQTPGQGLQFLFEYFSETQRNKGNFPGRFSGRQFSNSRSEMNVSTLELGDSALYLCASTSGRLTDTQYFGPGTRLTVL.

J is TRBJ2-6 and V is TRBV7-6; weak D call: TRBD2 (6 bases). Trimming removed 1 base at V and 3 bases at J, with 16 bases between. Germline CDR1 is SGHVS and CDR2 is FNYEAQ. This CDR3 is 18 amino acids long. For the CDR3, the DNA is TGTGCCAGCAGCTTAGGTTCGTACGTGGGAGGTGGGGCCAACGTCCTGACTTTC. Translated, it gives CASSLGSYVGGGANVLTF.

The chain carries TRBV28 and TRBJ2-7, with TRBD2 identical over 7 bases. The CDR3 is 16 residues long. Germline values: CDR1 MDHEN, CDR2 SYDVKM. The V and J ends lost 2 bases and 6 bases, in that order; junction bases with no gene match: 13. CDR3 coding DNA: TGTGCCAGCAGTTTAGTGGGGCGGGAGCTGGTTCGCGAGCAGTACTTC. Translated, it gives CASSLVGRELVREQYF.

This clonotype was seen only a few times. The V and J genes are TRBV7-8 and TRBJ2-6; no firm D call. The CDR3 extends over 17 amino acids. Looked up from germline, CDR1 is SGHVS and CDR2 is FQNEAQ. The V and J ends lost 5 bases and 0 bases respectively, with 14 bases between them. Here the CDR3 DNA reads TGTGCCAGCAGCCTATCCGCAGTGTTCTCTGGGGCCAACGTCCTGACTTTC. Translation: CASSLSAVFSGANVLTF.

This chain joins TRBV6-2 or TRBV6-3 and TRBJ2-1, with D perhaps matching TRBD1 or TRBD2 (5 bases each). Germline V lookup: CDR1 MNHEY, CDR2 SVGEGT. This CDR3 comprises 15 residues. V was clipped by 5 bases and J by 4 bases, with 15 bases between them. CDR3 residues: CASSLGTPAYNEQFF. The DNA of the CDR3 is TGTGCCAGCAGTCTCGGGACCCCAGCATACAATGAGCAGTTCTTC.

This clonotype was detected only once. The CDR3 here is CAWSLTAEAFF. Here the CDR3 DNA reads TGTGCCTGGAGCTTAACCGCTGAAGCTTTCTTT. This chain links TRBV30 with TRBJ1-1; D call uncertain. The CDR3 runs 11 residues. V was cut by 3 bases and J by 6 bases, with 8 bases left in between. Germline CDR1 is GTSNPN and CDR2 is SVGIG (reference sequence).

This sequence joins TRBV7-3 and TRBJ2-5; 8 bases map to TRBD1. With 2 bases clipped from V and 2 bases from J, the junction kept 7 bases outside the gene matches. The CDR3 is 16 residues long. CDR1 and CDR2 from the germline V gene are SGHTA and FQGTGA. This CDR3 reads CASSLSRTGHQETQYF. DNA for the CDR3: TGTGCCAGCAGCTTATCTAGGACAGGGCATCAAGAGACCCAGTACTTC. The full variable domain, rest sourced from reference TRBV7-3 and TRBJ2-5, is GAGVSQTPSNKVTEKGKYVELRCDPISGHTALYWYRQSLGQGPEFLIYFQGTGAADDSGLPNDRFFAVRPEGSVSTLKIQRTERGDSAVYLCASSLSRTGHQETQYFGPGTRLLVL.

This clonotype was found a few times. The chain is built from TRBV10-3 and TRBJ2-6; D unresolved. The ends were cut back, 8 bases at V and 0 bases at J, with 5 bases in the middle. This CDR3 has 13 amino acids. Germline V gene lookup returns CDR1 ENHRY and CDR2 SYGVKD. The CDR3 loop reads CAIGNSGANVLTF. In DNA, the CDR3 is TGTGCCATCGGAAACTCTGGGGCCAACGTCCTGACTTTC.

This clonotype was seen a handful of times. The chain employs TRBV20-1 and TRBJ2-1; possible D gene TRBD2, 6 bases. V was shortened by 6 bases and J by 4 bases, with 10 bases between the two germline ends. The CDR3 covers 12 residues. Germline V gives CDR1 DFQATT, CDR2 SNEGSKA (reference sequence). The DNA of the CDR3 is TGCAGTGCAGGCGGGAATTACAATGAGCAGTTCTTC. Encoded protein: CSAGGNYNEQFF.

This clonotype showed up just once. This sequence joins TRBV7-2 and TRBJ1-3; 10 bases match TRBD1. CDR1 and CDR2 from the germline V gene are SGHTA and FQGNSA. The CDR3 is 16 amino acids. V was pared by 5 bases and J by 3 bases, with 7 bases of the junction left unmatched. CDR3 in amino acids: CASSPRTGGGGNTIYF. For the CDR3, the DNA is TGTGCCAGCAGCCCACGGACAGGGGGAGGTGGAAACACCATATATTTT.

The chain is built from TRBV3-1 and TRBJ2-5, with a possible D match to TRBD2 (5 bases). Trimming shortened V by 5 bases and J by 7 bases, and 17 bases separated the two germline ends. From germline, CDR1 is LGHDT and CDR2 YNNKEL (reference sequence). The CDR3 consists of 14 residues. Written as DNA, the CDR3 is TGTGCCAGCAGCGCCACCCTAGCTTTGGTGACCCAGTACTTC. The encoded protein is CASSATLALVTQYF.

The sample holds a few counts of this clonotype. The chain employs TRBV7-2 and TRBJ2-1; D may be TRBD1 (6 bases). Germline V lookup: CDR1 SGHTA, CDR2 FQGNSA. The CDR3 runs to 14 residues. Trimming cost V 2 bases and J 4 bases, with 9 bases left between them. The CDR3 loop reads CASSLIQGYNEQFF. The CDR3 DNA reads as TGTGCCAGCAGCTTAATTCAGGGGTACAATGAGCAGTTCTTC.